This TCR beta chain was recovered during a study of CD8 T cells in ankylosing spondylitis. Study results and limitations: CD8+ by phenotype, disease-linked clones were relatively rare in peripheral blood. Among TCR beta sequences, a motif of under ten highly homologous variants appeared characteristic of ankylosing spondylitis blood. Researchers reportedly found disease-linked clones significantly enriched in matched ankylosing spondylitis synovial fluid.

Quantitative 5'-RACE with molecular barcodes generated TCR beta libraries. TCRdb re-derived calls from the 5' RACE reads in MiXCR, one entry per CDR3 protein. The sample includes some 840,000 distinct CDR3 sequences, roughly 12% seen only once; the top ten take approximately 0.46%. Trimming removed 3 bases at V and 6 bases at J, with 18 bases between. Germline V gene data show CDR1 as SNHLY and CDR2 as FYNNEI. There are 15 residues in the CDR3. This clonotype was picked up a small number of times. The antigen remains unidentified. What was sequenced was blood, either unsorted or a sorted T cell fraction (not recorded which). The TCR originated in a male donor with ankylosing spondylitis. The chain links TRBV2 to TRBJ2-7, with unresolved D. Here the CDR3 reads CASSDSATAGFEQYF. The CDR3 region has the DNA TGTGCCAGCAGTGACTCCGCGACGGCCGGATTCGAGCAGTACTTC.